This T cell receptor beta chain originates from a study of blood T cell repertoires in COVID-19. Study-wide background: T cells, B-cell-depleted T cells, or PBMCs provided the cDNA or gDNA that served as material.

Authors' methods: Estimation of nucleated cell counts was performed using reference gene primer amplification. Generated by immunoSEQ multiplex PCR, the TCRdb table keeps only in-frame clones and is missing some. That table is the source of V, J and clone size, and D and trimming were worked out from the DNA. The sample has some 340,000 clones; around nine tenths are singletons. The clonotype was recovered from a woman aged 25-40 years who had been exposed to COVID-19. Sequencing was carried out using PBMCs or T cells enriched from blood (not recorded which).

In DNA, the CDR3 is TGCGCCAGCAGCTTGGTGGGGCCGCAGTTCTTC. Translation gives CASSLVGPQFF. V and J are TRBV5-1 and TRBJ2-1, with a tentative D call TRBD1 (5 bases). Germline-derived CDR1 and CDR2 are SGHRS and YFSETQ. The CDR3 loop spans 11 amino acids. Trimming cost V 0 bases and J 12 bases, with 7 bases left between them.